The text below deals with one T cell receptor (beta chain). What it binds is not known. The treatment is: about 20 received Ad26.COV2.S at low or high dose, single or two shots; roughly five received placebo; per-sample allocation not given. Sampling was done on day 63 after the first vaccine or placebo injection. Germline V gives CDR1 SGHAT, CDR2 FQDESV (reference sequence). The CDR3 totals 14 residues. V lost 6 bases and J lost 1, with 11 bases in between. The repertoire was sequenced with immunoSEQ multiplex PCR; TCRdb's copy has only in-frame clones and lacks some. The sample lists fewer than 500,000 clones, less than 95% occurring once. The record originates from a study of Ad26.COV2.S vaccination and SARS-CoV-2 variants. Study details: It was the COV1001 Ad26.COV2.S trial arm that included the donor.

Regarding the study as a whole: It was vaccine recipients, not placebo recipients, who had the higher spike-specific TCR breadth. After vaccination, reports described spike-specific CD8+ and CD4+ T cell responses as showing substantial breadth.

This TCR was sampled from a person aged 18 to 59 who received the Ad26.COV2.S COVID-19 vaccine or a placebo. The sequences come from peripheral blood, collected in a trial of Ad26.COV2.S vaccine versus placebo. The chain combines TRBV11-1 with TRBJ2-3; D may match TRBD1 or TRBD2 (6 bases each). CDR3 amino acids: CASSPRGGTDTQYF. The DNA of the CDR3 is TGTGCCAGCAGTCCTAGGGGGGGCACAGATACGCAGTATTTT.